Following are 21 T cell receptor beta chains from one sample sequenced in a study of blood T cell repertoires in COVID-19. Libraries were prepared by immunoSEQ multiplex PCR; TCRdb keeps only in-frame clonotypes and omits some of them. Altogether just under 350,000 clones are present, around four fifths being singletons, with the ten largest covering 2.5% to 3%. Sequences were obtained from peripheral blood. The receptors come from a man in his thirties or forties with active or convalescent COVID-19.

The V gene is TRBV30, the J gene TRBJ2-5; TRBD2 is a possible D gene (6 bases). The V end lost 0 bases, the J end lost 5 bases, and 19 bases lay between the germline ends. CDR3 length: 16 residues. Germline V gives CDR1 GTSNPN, CDR2 SVGIG (reference sequence). CDR3 sequence reads: CAWSVVSGVRGETQYF. CDR3 coding DNA: TGTGCCTGGAGTGTCGTTTCGGGGGTTCGGGGTGAGACCCAGTACTTC.

This clone has more than one count but fewer than ten. The genes are TRBV2 and TRBJ1-2, with 9 nucleotides matching TRBD1. This CDR3 is 14 amino acids long. CDR1 and CDR2 from the germline V gene are SNHLY and FYNNEI. V was pared by 6 bases and J by 1 base, with 3 bases of the junction left unmatched. DNA for the CDR3: TGTGCCAGCAGGGGGACAGGGATTAACTATGGCTACACCTTC. Translation gives CASRGTGINYGYTF.

The chain couples TRBV29-1 to TRBJ1-2; TRBD1 is a possible D gene (5 bases). The CDR3 contains 11 residues. Per germline, CDR1 SQVTM and CDR2 ANQGSEA. V was clipped by 3 bases and J by 6 bases, with 8 bases between them. CDR3 loop: CSVDWGHGYTF. In DNA, the CDR3 is TGCAGCGTTGACTGGGGCCATGGCTACACCTTC.

The rearrangement links TRBV28 to TRBJ1-1; D remains ambiguous. CDR1 MDHEN and CDR2 SYDVKM come from the germline V gene. This CDR3 is built from 10 residues. Trimming left V 6 bases short and J 8 bases short, with 7 bases between. CDR3 amino acids: CASRRREAFF. Here the CDR3 DNA reads TGTGCCAGCAGGCGCAGGGAAGCTTTCTTT.

The chain uses TRBV28 and TRBJ2-7; 11 nucleotides align to TRBD2. The germline CDR1 and CDR2 sequences are MDHEN and SYDVKM. This CDR3 region has 14 residues. Trimming at V came to 5 bases and at J to 5 bases, leaving 5 bases not matched to a gene. The CDR3: CASSPLAGDHEQYF. The CDR3 DNA reads as TGTGCCAGCAGTCCACTAGCGGGAGATCACGAGCAGTACTTC.

This clone was seen once. The rearrangement uses TRBV19 and TRBJ1-2, with D possibly being TRBD1 (6 bases). The germline gives CDR1 LNHDA, CDR2 SQIVND (reference sequence). V shed 7 bases and J shed 6 bases, with 21 bases lying between them. The CDR3 runs 15 residues. CDR3 sequence reads: CASIEGGGLLHGYTF. CDR3 nucleotide sequence: TGTGCCAGTATCGAAGGAGGGGGACTACTACATGGCTACACCTTC. Full variable domain (outside the CDR3, taken from reference TRBV19 and TRBJ1-2): DGGITQSPKYLFRKEGQNVTLSCEQNLNHDAMYWYRQDPGQGLRLIYYSQIVNDFQKGDIAEGYSVSREKKESFPLTVTSAQKNPTAFYLCASIEGGGLLHGYTFGSGTRLTVV.

This sequence joins TRBV7-3 and TRBJ2-1, with TRBD1 matching over 11 bases. Trimming cost V 5 bases and J 5 bases; bases outside gene matches: 2. CDR1 and CDR2 (germline): SGHTA, FQGTGA. The CDR3 has 14 amino acids. The CDR3 reads CASSMGQGDNEQFF. The DNA of the CDR3 is TGTGCCAGCAGCATGGGACAGGGGGACAATGAGCAGTTCTTC.

The rearrangement links TRBV3-1 (or the pseudogene TRBV3-2) to TRBJ2-2; 9 positions agree with TRBD2. Germline V gene lookup returns CDR1 LGHDT and CDR2 YNNKEL (reference sequence). The CDR3 has 17 residues. V shed 4 bases, J shed 2 bases, and the junction held 8 bases outside the gene matches. CDR3 protein: CASSRGVAGANTGELFF. The CDR3 DNA sequence: TGTGCCAGCAGCCGCGGAGTAGCGGGGGCTAACACCGGGGAGCTGTTTTTT.

This clone was picked up a small number of times. The CDR3 loop is CASSLDARMTPLHF. The DNA for the CDR3 is TGTGCCAGCAGCTTAGACGCGCGAATGACACCCCTCCACTTT. The V and J genes are TRBV7-9 and TRBJ1-6, with D uncertain. The V end was cut by 1 base, the J end by 11 bases, with 12 bases between. This CDR3 region has 14 residues. Germline V gives CDR1 SEHNR, CDR2 FQNEAQ (reference sequence).

The rearrangement uses TRBV5-1 and TRBJ1-2, with 8 bases lining up with TRBD1. CDR3 length: 14 amino acids. V lost 2 bases, J lost 3 bases, and 3 bases stayed unmatched. The germline CDR1 and CDR2 sequences are SGHRS and YFSETQ. CDR3 region: CASSFGTGDYGYTF. The DNA of the CDR3 is TGCGCCAGCAGCTTCGGGACAGGCGACTATGGCTACACCTTC.

This clone was counted many times. The V call is TRBV6-6, the J call TRBJ2-7; tentative D call: TRBD1 (6 bases). The CDR3 is made up of 13 amino acids. Between the trimmed V and J ends, which lost 2 bases and 6 bases, there was a span of 11 bases. Germline V gives CDR1 MNHNY, CDR2 SVGAGI (reference sequence). This CDR3 reads CASSYQGSGEQYF. CDR3 DNA: TGTGCCAGCAGTTACCAGGGGTCGGGCGAGCAGTACTTC.

This clone is a singleton in its sample. The rearrangement uses TRBV15 and TRBJ1-4; 7 bases line up with TRBD1. V lost 3 bases to trimming and J lost 8 bases; unmatched junction nucleotides: 9. CDR3 length equals 15 residues. Germline V CDR1 and CDR2: LNHNV, YYDKDF (reference sequence). CDR3 protein: CATSRRGQFREKLFF. CDR3 nucleotide sequence: TGTGCCACCAGCAGGAGGGGACAGTTTCGGGAAAAACTGTTTTTT.

CDR3 sequence reads: CASSLQGYETQYF. CDR3 DNA sequence: TGTGCCAGCAGCTTACAGGGATACGAGACCCAGTACTTC. This chain connects TRBV5-4 to TRBJ2-5, with a possible D match to TRBD1 (6 bases). V was cut by 2 bases and J by 5 bases, with 10 bases left in between. The germline V gene encodes CDR1 SGHNT and CDR2 YYREEE (reference sequence). The CDR3 contains 13 residues.

V and J are TRBV6-6 and TRBJ1-2; TRBD1 aligns across 7 bases. This CDR3 region has 15 residues. The J segment lost 3 bases and the V segment lost 7 bases, leaving 11 bases of the junction unmatched. Germline CDR1 and CDR2: MNHNY and SVGAGI (reference sequence). The CDR3: CASTLGQVQDYGYTF. In DNA form, the CDR3 reads TGTGCCAGCACCCTCGGACAGGTCCAGGACTATGGCTACACCTTC.

The chain combines TRBV15 with TRBJ2-1; 8 nucleotides agree with TRBD2. Germline CDR1 and CDR2: LNHNV and YYDKDF (reference sequence). J gave up 4 bases and V 0 bases, and 8 bases lay outside the gene matches. This CDR3 has 17 amino acids. DNA for the CDR3: TGTGCCACCAGCAGAGATGGGGCTAGCGGGCCTTACAATGAGCAGTTCTTC. This translates into CATSRDGASGPYNEQFF.

Here the CDR3 DNA reads TGTGCCAGCAGTTTCCGGACAGGGGGGGACGAGCAGTACTTC. As protein: CASSFRTGGDEQYF. The V gene is TRBV28, the J gene TRBJ2-7; 10 nucleotides agree with TRBD1. The germline gives CDR1 MDHEN, CDR2 SYDVKM. The CDR3 is made up of 14 amino acids. With 3 bases clipped from V and 5 bases from J, the junction kept 4 bases outside the gene matches.

The chain recombines TRBV4-1 with TRBJ1-3; maybe TRBD1 (5 bases). Trimming removed 2 bases from V and 0 bases from J, with 17 bases in between. CDR1 MGHRA and CDR2 YSYEKL come from the germline V gene. The CDR3 sequence is 18 residues long. CDR3 loop: CASSQRPPGKHSGNTIYF. The CDR3 nucleotides are TGCGCCAGCAGCCAACGCCCTCCAGGGAAACACTCTGGAAACACCATATATTTT.

The chain couples TRBV6-5 to TRBJ2-5, with D tentatively TRBD1 (5 bases). This CDR3 is built from 13 residues. The germline V gene encodes CDR1 MNHEY and CDR2 SVGAGI. Trimming took off 2 bases at V and 4 bases at J, with 8 bases between the two ends. The CDR3 reads CASSYDSRETQYF. For the CDR3, the DNA is TGTGCCAGCAGTTACGACAGCCGAGAGACCCAGTACTTC.

This chain links TRBV24-1 with TRBJ2-1, with TRBD2 identical over 13 bases. Looked up from germline, CDR1 is KGHDR and CDR2 is SFDVKD. After removal of 3 bases from V and 9 bases from J, the junction contained 4 bases not matched to a gene. The CDR3 loop spans 15 amino acids. CDR3 sequence (DNA): TGTGCCACCAGTGATGCACTAGCGGGAGGGGCTGAGCAGTTCTTC. It translates to CATSDALAGGAEQFF.

The rearrangement links TRBV19 to TRBJ2-7; D remains unclear. V was trimmed by 5 bases and J by 1 base, leaving 18 bases between them. Germline V gene data show CDR1 as LNHDA and CDR2 as SQIVND (reference sequence). CDR3 size: 16 residues. The CDR3 DNA follows: TGTGCCAGTAGTTCCTCCGCCCGCGCTTCTTCCTACGAGCAGTACTTC. Amino acids: CASSSSARASSYEQYF. Looking up the rest from reference TRBV19 and TRBJ2-7 gives the full variable domain: DGGITQSPKYLFRKEGQNVTLSCEQNLNHDAMYWYRQDPGQGLRLIYYSQIVNDFQKGDIAEGYSVSREKKESFPLTVTSAQKNPTAFYLCASSSSARASSYEQYFGPGTRLTVT.

V gene TRBV7-8 combines with J gene TRBJ2-4; 7 bases match TRBD2. The V segment lost 5 bases and the J segment 9 bases; nucleotides outside the gene matches: 4. There are 12 residues in the CDR3. CDR1 SGHVS and CDR2 FQNEAQ come from the germline V gene. CDR3 sequence: CASSPGGAIQYF. The CDR3 DNA sequence: TGTGCCAGCAGCCCGGGGGGAGCCATTCAGTACTTC. The variable domain in full, with the rest retrieved from reference TRBV7-8 and TRBJ2-4, is GAGVSQSPRYKVAKRGQDVALRCDPISGHVSLFWYQQALGQGPEFLTYFQNEAQLDKSGLPSDRFFAERPEGSVSTLKIQRTQQEDSAVYLCASSPGGAIQYFGAGTRLSVL.